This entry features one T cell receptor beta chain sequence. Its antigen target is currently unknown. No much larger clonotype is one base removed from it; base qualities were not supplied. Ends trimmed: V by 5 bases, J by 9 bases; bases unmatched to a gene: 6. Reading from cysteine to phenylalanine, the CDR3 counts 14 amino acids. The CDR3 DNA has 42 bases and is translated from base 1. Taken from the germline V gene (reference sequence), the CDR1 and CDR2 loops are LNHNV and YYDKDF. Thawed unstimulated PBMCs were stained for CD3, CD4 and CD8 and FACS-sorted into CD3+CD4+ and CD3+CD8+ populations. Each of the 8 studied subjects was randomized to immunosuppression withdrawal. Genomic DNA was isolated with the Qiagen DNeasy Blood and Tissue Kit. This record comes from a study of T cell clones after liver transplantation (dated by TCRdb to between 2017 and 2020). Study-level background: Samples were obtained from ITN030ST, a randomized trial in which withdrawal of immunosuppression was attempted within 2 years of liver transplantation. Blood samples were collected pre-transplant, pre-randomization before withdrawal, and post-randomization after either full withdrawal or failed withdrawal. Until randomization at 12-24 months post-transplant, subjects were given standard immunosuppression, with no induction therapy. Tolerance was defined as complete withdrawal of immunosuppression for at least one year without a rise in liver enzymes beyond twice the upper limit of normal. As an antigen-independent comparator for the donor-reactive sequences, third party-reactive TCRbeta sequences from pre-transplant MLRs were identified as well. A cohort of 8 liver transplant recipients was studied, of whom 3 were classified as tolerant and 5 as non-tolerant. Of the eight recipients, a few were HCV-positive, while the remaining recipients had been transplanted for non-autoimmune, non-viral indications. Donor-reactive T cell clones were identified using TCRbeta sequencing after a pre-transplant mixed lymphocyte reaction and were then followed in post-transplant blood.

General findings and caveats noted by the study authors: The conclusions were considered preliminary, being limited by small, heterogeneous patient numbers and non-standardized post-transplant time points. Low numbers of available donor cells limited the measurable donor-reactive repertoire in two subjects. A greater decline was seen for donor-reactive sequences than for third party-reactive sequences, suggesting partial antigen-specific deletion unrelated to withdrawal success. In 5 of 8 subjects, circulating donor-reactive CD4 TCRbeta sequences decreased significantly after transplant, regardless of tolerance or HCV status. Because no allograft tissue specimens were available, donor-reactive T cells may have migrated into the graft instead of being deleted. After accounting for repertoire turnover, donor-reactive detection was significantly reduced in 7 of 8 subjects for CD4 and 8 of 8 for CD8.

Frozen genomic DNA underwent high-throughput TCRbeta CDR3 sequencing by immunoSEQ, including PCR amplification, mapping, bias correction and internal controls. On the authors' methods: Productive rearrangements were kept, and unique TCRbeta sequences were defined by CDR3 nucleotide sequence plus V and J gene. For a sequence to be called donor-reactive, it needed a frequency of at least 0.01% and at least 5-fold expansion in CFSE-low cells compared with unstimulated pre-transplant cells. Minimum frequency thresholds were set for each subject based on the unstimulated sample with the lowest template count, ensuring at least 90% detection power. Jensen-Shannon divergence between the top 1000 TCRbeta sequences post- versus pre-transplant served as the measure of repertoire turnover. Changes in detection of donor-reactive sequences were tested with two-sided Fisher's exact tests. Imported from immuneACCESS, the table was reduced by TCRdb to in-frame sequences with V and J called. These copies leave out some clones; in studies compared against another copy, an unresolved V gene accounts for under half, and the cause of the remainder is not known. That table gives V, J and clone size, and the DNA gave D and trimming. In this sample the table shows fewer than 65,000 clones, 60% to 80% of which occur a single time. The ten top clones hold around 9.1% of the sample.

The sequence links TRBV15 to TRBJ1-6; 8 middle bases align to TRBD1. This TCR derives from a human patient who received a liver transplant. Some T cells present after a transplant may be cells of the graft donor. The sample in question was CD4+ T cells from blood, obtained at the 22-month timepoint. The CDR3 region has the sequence CATSLDRVSSPLHF. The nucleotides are TGTGCCACCAGCCTGGACAGGGTGTCTTCACCCCTCCACTTT.